These 9 T cell receptor beta chains came from one sample sequenced in a study of T cell responses to AZD1222 COVID-19 vaccine. Using immunoSEQ multiplex PCR, the repertoire was profiled, and TCRdb retains in-frame clones only, with some absent. This table holds about 83,000 clones, approximately 90% found once. The sample was peripheral blood, taken on day 0 of MenACWY control vaccination. These receptors were collected from an adult in good health.

This clone has just a few counts. The CDR3 DNA reads TGTGCCAGCAGTTTATCAGGACGGGTCTCCTACGAGCAGTACTTC. It yields the protein CASSLSGRVSYEQYF. This chain joins TRBV27 and TRBJ2-7; D gene ambiguous. The CDR3 is 15 residues long. The V gene's germline CDR1 is MNHEY and CDR2 SMNVEV (reference sequence). V was trimmed by 0 bases and J by 0 bases, leaving 9 bases between them.

This chain connects TRBV6-2 or TRBV6-3 to TRBJ2-7; perhaps TRBD1 as D (6 bases). The V end was cut by 0 bases, the J end by 5 bases, with 14 bases between. The CDR3 sequence is 15 residues long. Germline V gene sequence: CDR1 MNHEY, CDR2 SVGEGT. The CDR3 DNA reads as TGTGCCAGCAGTTACTCTACAGGGTATCCGGACGAGCAGTACTTC. As protein: CASSYSTGYPDEQYF.

The J gene is TRBJ2-1, the V gene TRBV27; D uncertain. V was trimmed by 4 bases and J by 2 bases, leaving 12 bases between them. Germline CDR1 and CDR2: MNHEY and SMNVEV (reference sequence). The CDR3 consists of 15 residues. As DNA, the CDR3 is TGTGCCAGCAGTTCTCACGATTCCCCCTACAATGAGCAGTTCTTC. Residues: CASSSHDSPYNEQFF.

In its sample, this clone was seen a few times. The chain uses TRBV3-1 (or the pseudogene TRBV3-2) and TRBJ1-1; the match to TRBD1 covers 8 bases. The CDR3 length is 15 residues. Per the germline V gene, CDR1 is LGHDT and CDR2 is YNNKEL (reference sequence). V trimming: 4 bases; J trimming: 5 bases; junction bases outside the gene matches: 9. The CDR3 region is CASSRWTGRGTEAFF. CDR3 DNA: TGTGCCAGCAGCCGTTGGACAGGGCGGGGGACTGAAGCTTTCTTT.

The chain recombines TRBV30 with TRBJ1-2, with TRBD1 identical over 8 bases. The germline CDR1 and CDR2 sequences are GTSNPN and SVGIG (reference sequence). The CDR3 sequence is 15 residues long. Trimming removed 3 bases from V and 2 bases from J; junction bases left unmatched: 8. The CDR3 coding sequence is TGTGCCTGGAGACCCCCGCAGGGGGCAAACTATGGCTACACCTTC. It translates to CAWRPPQGANYGYTF.

The gene calls are TRBV2 and TRBJ1-3; no reliable D call. Germline values: CDR1 SNHLY, CDR2 FYNNEI. The CDR3 has 14 residues. Trimming shortened V by 4 bases and J by 0 bases, and 7 bases separated the two germline ends. DNA for the CDR3: TGTGCCAGCAGTGTAGGTCTCTCTGGAAACACCATATATTTT. This encodes CASSVGLSGNTIYF.

The chain joins TRBV5-1 to TRBJ1-2, with no clear D. V lost 7 bases to trimming and J lost 1 base, with 14 bases between them. Germline V gene data show CDR1 as SGHRS and CDR2 as YFSETQ. The length of the CDR3 is 14 residues. The DNA of the CDR3 is TGCGCCAGCGCCGTGGGCCGAGGTAACTATGGCTACACCTTC. Its translation: CASAVGRGNYGYTF.

The rearrangement links TRBV5-6 to TRBJ2-3; a possible D gene is TRBD2 (5 bases). Germline V CDR1 and CDR2: SGHDT, YYEEEE. The CDR3 spans 15 residues. Trimming cost V 0 bases and J 0 bases, with 8 bases left between them. CDR3 in DNA: TGTGCCAGCAGCTTGGCCCTAGCCAGCACAGATACGCAGTATTTT. Translating gives CASSLALASTDTQYF.

The J gene is TRBJ2-1, the V gene TRBV5-6, with TRBD1 matching 7 bases. J gave up 9 bases and V 5 bases, and 11 bases lay outside the gene matches. CDR1 is SGHDT and CDR2 is YYEEEE in the germline V gene. The CDR3 has 14 amino acids. In DNA form, the CDR3 reads TGTGCCAGCAGGTACAGGGGAAGATGGATTGAGCAGTTCTTC. This codes for CASRYRGRWIEQFF.